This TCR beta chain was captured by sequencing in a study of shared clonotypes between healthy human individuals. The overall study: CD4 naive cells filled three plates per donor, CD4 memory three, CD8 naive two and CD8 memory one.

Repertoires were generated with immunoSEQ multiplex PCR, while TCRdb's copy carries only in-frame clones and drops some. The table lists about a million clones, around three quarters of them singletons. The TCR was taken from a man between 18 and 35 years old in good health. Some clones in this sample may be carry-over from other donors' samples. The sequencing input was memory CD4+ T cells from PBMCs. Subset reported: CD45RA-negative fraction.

The CDR3 is CASSYPDRLGYTF. The CDR3 DNA reads TGTGCCAGCAGTTACCCGGACAGGCTCGGCTACACCTTC. The rearrangement links TRBV6-6 to TRBJ1-2; 7 positions agree with TRBD1. From germline, CDR1 is MNHNY and CDR2 SVGAGI (reference sequence). The CDR3 spans 13 residues. Unmatched junction bases numbered 5, after V lost 2 bases and J lost 8 bases.